This TCR beta chain was captured in a study of cytomegalovirus exposure and HLA in healthy donors. Across the study: Samples from HLA-typed donors yielded about 80 million unique TCRs in an early data release.

V was pared by 5 bases and J by 0 bases, with 5 bases of the junction left unmatched. CDR3 length: 16 residues. Germline values: CDR1 KGHSH, CDR2 LQKENI. This PCR relied on a set of 60 Vbeta primers and 13 Jbeta primers. Libraries were prepared by immunoSEQ multiplex PCR; TCRdb keeps only in-frame clonotypes and omits some of them. The data contain around 210,000 clones, more than 70% of them singletons. This clone has a single count. Sample: PBMCs. This sequence originates from a boy aged 5-17 years in good health and CMV-seronegative. The V and J genes are TRBV18 and TRBJ1-5; 9 bases match TRBD1. CDR3 DNA: TGTGCCAGCTCAGCTGGGACAGGGAATAGCAATCAGCCCCAGCATTTT. It encodes CASSAGTGNSNQPQHF.